Each of the 22 T cell receptor beta chains below was sequenced from the same sample in a study of T cell responses to AZD1222 COVID-19 vaccine. Clones were read by immunoSEQ multiplex PCR, and TCRdb kept only the in-frame ones, dropping some. The sample contains 95,000 to 150,000 clones, roughly 90% of which appear only once. The sample in question was peripheral blood, obtained 28 days after the second dose of the MenACWY control vaccine. These receptors were collected from an adult who received the MenACWY meningococcal vaccine as a control.

The chain couples TRBV2 to TRBJ1-5; unclear D gene. V was cut by 3 bases and J by 7 bases, with 13 bases left in between. The germline V gene encodes CDR1 SNHLY and CDR2 FYNNEI. The CDR3 covers 14 residues. Here the CDR3 reads CASSDTLRGQPQHF. CDR3 nucleotide sequence: TGTGCCAGCAGTGACACCCTACGCGGACAGCCCCAGCATTTT. Drawing the rest from reference TRBV2 and TRBJ1-5, the complete variable domain is EPEVTQTPSHQVTQMGQEVILRCVPISNHLYFYWYRQILGQKVEFLVSFYNNEISEKSEIFDDQFSVERPDGSNFTLKIRSTKLEDSAMYFCASSDTLRGQPQHFGDGTRLSIL.

The CDR3 here is CALFGNYGYTF. DNA of the CDR3: TGTGCATTGTTTGGAAACTATGGCTACACCTTC. The V gene is TRBV19, the J gene TRBJ1-2; unclear D gene. Germline assignment: CDR1 LNHDA and CDR2 SQIVND (reference sequence). The CDR3 consists of 11 residues.

The genes are TRBV4-3 and TRBJ2-7, with 7 bases that match TRBD1. From germline, CDR1 is LGHNA and CDR2 YSLEER. The CDR3 consists of 19 residues. Trimming at V came to 5 bases and at J to 0 bases, leaving 19 bases not matched to a gene. Written as DNA, the CDR3 is TGCGCCAGCAGCTTTGCTCAGGGACAGAGGGGGACAAACTCCTACGAGCAGTACGTC. Its translation: CASSFAQGQRGTNSYEQYV.

The V call is TRBV10-3, the J call TRBJ1-1, with unresolved D. Germline CDR1 is ENHRY and CDR2 is SYGVKD. The CDR3 runs to 14 residues. V gave up 5 bases and J gave up 0 bases, with 10 bases separating them. CDR3 sequence reads: CAISSSGLNTEAFF. For the CDR3, the DNA is TGTGCCATCAGTTCGTCAGGCTTGAACACTGAAGCTTTCTTT.

The genes are TRBV6-5 and TRBJ1-6, with no clear D. The germline V and J ends were trimmed by 6 bases and 10 bases, with 10 bases remaining between them. CDR1 and CDR2 from the germline V gene are MNHEY and SVGAGI. This CDR3 contains 12 residues. In DNA, the CDR3 is TGTGCCAGCAGGGACTCCGGCTCACCCCTCCACTTT. Encoded protein: CASRDSGSPLHF.

The genes are TRBV2 and TRBJ2-2; 10 bases match TRBD1. After removal of 7 bases from V and 6 bases from J, the junction contained 2 bases not matched to a gene. Germline values: CDR1 SNHLY, CDR2 FYNNEI. The CDR3 is 13 residues long. In nucleotides, the CDR3 is TGTGCCAGCACGGGACAGGGGCCCGGGGAGCTGTTTTTT. Its protein is CASTGQGPGELFF.

This rearrangement joins TRBV16 to TRBJ2-7; D may be TRBD1 (5 bases). The CDR3 has 16 residues. Germline assignment: CDR1 KGHSY and CDR2 FQNENV. Trimming pared 2 bases from V and 7 bases from J, leaving 21 bases between. The CDR3 region is CASSQGFGRDKWEQYV. Here the CDR3 DNA reads TGTGCCAGCAGCCAAGGATTTGGCAGGGATAAGTGGGAGCAGTACGTC.

This chain links TRBV19 with TRBJ2-7; 10 bases fit TRBD2. Per the germline V gene, CDR1 is LNHDA and CDR2 is SQIVND (reference sequence). The CDR3 has 14 residues. The trim removed 9 bases at V and 2 bases at J, leaving 7 bases unmatched. The CDR3 DNA reads as TGTGCCAGCCATCGGACTAGCGGTACCTACGAGCAGTACTTC. Its protein product is CASHRTSGTYEQYF. Looking up the rest from reference TRBV19 and TRBJ2-7 gives the full variable domain: DGGITQSPKYLFRKEGQNVTLSCEQNLNHDAMYWYRQDPGQGLRLIYYSQIVNDFQKGDIAEGYSVSREKKESFPLTVTSAQKNPTAFYLCASHRTSGTYEQYFGPGTRLTVT.

This clone appeared a single time. CDR3 bases: TGTGCCAGCAGTTTAACGGCGAATGAGCAGTTCTTC. It specifies CASSLTANEQFF. The genes are TRBV12-3 or TRBV12-4 and TRBJ2-1; D unresolved. Trimming cost V 2 bases and J 7 bases, with 6 bases left between them. This CDR3 comprises 12 residues.

The CDR3 loop is CASSQDFGGKSSYNEQFF. In nucleotides, the CDR3 is TGTGCCAGCAGCCAAGATTTTGGGGGGAAGAGCTCCTACAATGAGCAGTTCTTC. The V and J genes are TRBV14 and TRBJ2-1; possible D gene TRBD2, 6 bases. The CDR3 totals 18 residues. Deletions cut 0 bases from V and 0 bases from J, with 15 bases between. CDR1 is SGHDN, CDR2 FVKESK, per germline.

This rearrangement joins TRBV6-6 to TRBJ2-3; D gene uncertain. Germline CDR1 and CDR2: MNHNY and SVGAGI (reference sequence). V lost 0 bases and J lost 5, with 3 bases in between. This CDR3 comprises 12 residues. Here the CDR3 DNA reads TGTGCCAGCAGTTACTCCGGAGATACGCAGTATTTT. The encoded protein is CASSYSGDTQYF.

The chain has TRBV28 and TRBJ2-3; D not resolved. From germline, CDR1 is MDHEN and CDR2 SYDVKM. The CDR3 consists of 12 residues. V lost 3 bases and J lost 6, with 7 bases in between. The CDR3 reads CASSLGADTQYF. For the CDR3, the DNA is TGTGCCAGCAGTTTGGGCGCGGATACGCAGTATTTT.

The V gene is TRBV3-1 (or the pseudogene TRBV3-2), the J gene TRBJ2-7, with D hard to call. Trimming cost V 0 bases and J 1 base, with 7 bases left between them. CDR1 and CDR2 (germline): LGHDT, YNNKEL (reference sequence). The CDR3 is 14 amino acids. The CDR3 here is CASSQDLLSYEQYV. The CDR3 DNA is TGTGCCAGCAGCCAAGATCTACTATCCTACGAGCAGTACGTC.

This clone was seen a single time. The CDR3 sequence: CAISERGGGTLFYEQYF. In DNA form, the CDR3 reads TGTGCCATCAGTGAACGGGGAGGGGGGACACTTTTCTACGAGCAGTACTTC. The chain recombines TRBV10-3 with TRBJ2-7; a weak D match, TRBD2 (7 bases). Germline CDR1 ENHRY, CDR2 SYGVKD. Deletions cut 3 bases from V and 3 bases from J, with 21 bases between. The CDR3 is 17 amino acids.

The genes are TRBV14 and TRBJ1-1, with D perhaps TRBD1 (6 bases). The CDR3 contains 15 residues. Per the germline V gene, CDR1 is SGHDN and CDR2 is FVKESK. V lost 0 bases and J 6 bases, leaving 14 bases between the germline ends. The CDR3 region is CASSQEKQTGSEAFF. CDR3 nucleotide sequence: TGTGCCAGCAGCCAAGAAAAGCAAACAGGGTCTGAAGCTTTCTTT.

This clone was recorded only once. The chain carries TRBV7-6 and TRBJ2-1; 8 bases line up with TRBD1. Per germline, CDR1 SGHVS and CDR2 FNYEAQ. The CDR3 totals 16 residues. V shed 2 bases, J shed 0 bases, and the junction held 3 bases outside the gene matches. CDR3 loop: CASSLPTGVSYNEQFF. CDR3 nucleotide sequence: TGTGCCAGCAGCTTACCGACAGGGGTCTCCTACAATGAGCAGTTCTTC.

This clone has only one observation. The rearrangement uses TRBV28 and TRBJ2-1, with a weak D call TRBD1 (7 bases). The CDR3 is 14 amino acids. V dropped 8 bases and J dropped 4 bases, with 15 bases sitting between them. Germline CDR1 is MDHEN and CDR2 is SYDVKM. CDR3 sequence: CASGWQGGYNEQFF. For the CDR3, the DNA is TGTGCCAGCGGGTGGCAGGGGGGATACAATGAGCAGTTCTTC.

The V call is TRBV5-5, the J call TRBJ1-2; 7 positions match TRBD1. Trimming cost V 6 bases and J 5 bases; bases outside gene matches: 13. CDR1 and CDR2 from the germline V gene are SGHKS and YYEKEE (reference sequence). The CDR3 totals 15 residues. CDR3 in DNA: TGTGCCAGCACCCTTGGGACCGACAGGGTTTATGGCTACACCTTC. Its protein product is CASTLGTDRVYGYTF.

The CDR3 sequence: CASSPSGSVNNEQFF. In DNA form, the CDR3 reads TGTGCCAGCAGCCCCAGCGGGAGCGTCAACAATGAGCAGTTCTTC. The chain uses TRBV7-2 and TRBJ2-1, with 8 bases that match TRBD2. This CDR3 is 15 amino acids long. Trimming cost V 5 bases and J 5 bases; bases outside gene matches: 8. CDR1 is SGHTA and CDR2 is FQGNSA in the germline V gene.

This chain uses TRBV6-2 or TRBV6-3 with TRBJ2-1; D uncertain. The CDR3 totals 15 residues. V lost 2 bases to trimming and J lost 2 bases, with 10 bases between them. CDR1 MNHEY and CDR2 SVGEGT come from the germline V gene. The chain's CDR3 is CASSYDGSPYNEQFF. In nucleotides, the CDR3 is TGTGCCAGCAGTTACGATGGGTCCCCCTACAATGAGCAGTTCTTC.

The table lists this clone with a count of one. The chain joins TRBV28 to TRBJ2-2; 7 bases line up with TRBD1. The CDR3 sequence is 15 residues long. Trimming cost V 6 bases and J 4 bases; bases outside gene matches: 8. CDR1 is MDHEN, CDR2 SYDVKM, per germline. The CDR3: CASRDYSGGTGELFF. In DNA, the CDR3 is TGTGCCAGCAGGGATTATTCAGGGGGCACCGGGGAGCTGTTTTTT.

The chain uses TRBV7-9 and TRBJ2-2; D remains unclear. Germline CDR1 is SEHNR and CDR2 is FQNEAQ (reference sequence). This CDR3 is 15 amino acids long. V lost 3 bases and J lost 4, with 12 bases in between. The CDR3 nucleotides read TGTGCCAGCAGCTTCATTATCGAATTCACCGGGGAGCTGTTTTTT. This translates into CASSFIIEFTGELFF. Full variable domain (rest looked up from reference TRBV7-9 and TRBJ2-2): DTGVSQNPRHKITKRGQNVTFRCDPISEHNRLYWYRQTLGQGPEFLTYFQNEAQLEKSRLLSDRFSAERPKGSFSTLEIQRTEQGDSAMYLCASSFIIEFTGELFFGEGSRLTVL.